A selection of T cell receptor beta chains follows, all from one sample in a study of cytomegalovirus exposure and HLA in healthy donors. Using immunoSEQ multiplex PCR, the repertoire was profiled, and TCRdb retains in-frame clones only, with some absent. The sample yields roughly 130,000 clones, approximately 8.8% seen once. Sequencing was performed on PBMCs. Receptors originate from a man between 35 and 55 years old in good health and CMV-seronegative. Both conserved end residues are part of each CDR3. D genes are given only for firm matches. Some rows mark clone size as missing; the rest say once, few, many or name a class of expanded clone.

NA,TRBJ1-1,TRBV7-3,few,CASSLSENTEAFF,TGTGCCAGCAGCTTATCAGAGAACACTGAAGCTTTCTTT
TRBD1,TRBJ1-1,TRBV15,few,CATRPGQGSFAEAFF,TGTGCCACCAGACCGGGACAGGGTTCTTTCGCTGAAGCTTTCTTT
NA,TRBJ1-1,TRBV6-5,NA,CASSYGQLNTEAFF,TGTGCCAGCAGTTACGGACAGCTGAACACTGAAGCTTTCTTT
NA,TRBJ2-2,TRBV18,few,CASSGTSQEGGPANTGELFF,TGTGCCAGCTCAGGGACGAGTCAAGAGGGGGGGCCGGCGAACACCGGGGAGCTGTTTTTT
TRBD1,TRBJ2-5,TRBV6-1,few,CASSEPRGRKTQYF,TGTGCCAGCAGTGAGCCCAGGGGGAGAAAGACCCAGTACTTC
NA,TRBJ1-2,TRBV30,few,CAWTFLGGVGYTF,TGTGCCTGGACCTTTCTAGGGGGTGTTGGCTACACCTTC
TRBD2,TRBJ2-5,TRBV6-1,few,CASSGLAGETQYF,TGTGCCAGCAGTGGACTAGCGGGAGAGACCCAGTACTTC
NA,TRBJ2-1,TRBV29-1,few,CSVDLPQGSTNEQFF,TGCAGCGTTGACCTACCGCAGGGCTCTACAAATGAGCAGTTCTTC
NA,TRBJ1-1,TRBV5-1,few,CASSFKPGTEAFF,TGCGCCAGCAGCTTTAAACCGGGCACTGAAGCTTTCTTT
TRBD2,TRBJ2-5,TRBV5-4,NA,CASSLGGGETQYF,TGTGCCAGCAGCTTGGGCGGGGGGGAGACCCAGTACTTC
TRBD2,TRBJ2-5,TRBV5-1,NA,CASSATSGASETQYF,TGCGCCAGCAGCGCGACTAGCGGGGCCTCGGAGACCCAGTACTTC
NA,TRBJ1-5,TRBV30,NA,CAWGGEDQPQHF,TGTGCCTGGGGGGGGGAAGATCAGCCCCAGCATTTT
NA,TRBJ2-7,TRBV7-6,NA,CASSSAGSEQYF,TGTGCCAGCAGCTCCGCCGGGAGTGAGCAGTACTTC
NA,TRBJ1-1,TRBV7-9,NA,CAVTGNSNTEAFF,TGTGCCGTCACCGGGAACTCGAACACTGAAGCTTTCTTT
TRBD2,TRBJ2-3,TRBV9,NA,CASSVASGGTDTQYF,TGTGCCAGCAGCGTAGCTAGCGGGGGCACAGATACGCAGTATTTT
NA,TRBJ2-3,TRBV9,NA,CASSPPGGAPGSGTQYF,TGTGCCAGCAGCCCCCCCGGCGGGGCCCCGGGTAGCGGTACGCAGTATTTT
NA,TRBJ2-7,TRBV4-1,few,CASSQEARRGEQYF,TGCGCCAGCAGCCAAGAGGCCAGGAGGGGCGAGCAGTACTTC
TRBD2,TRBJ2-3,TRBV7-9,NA,CASSWGGGATDTQYF,TGTGCCAGCAGCTGGGGCGGGGGGGCGACAGATACGCAGTATTTT
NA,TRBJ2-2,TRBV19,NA,CASSLDRNTGELFF,TGTGCCAGTAGCCTTGACAGGAACACCGGGGAGCTGTTTTTT
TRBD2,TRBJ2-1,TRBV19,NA,CASSRTSGSYNEQFF,TGTGCCAGTAGTCGGACTAGCGGGTCCTACAATGAGCAGTTCTTC
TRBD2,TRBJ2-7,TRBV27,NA,CASSLTGTSVYEQYF,TGTGCCAGCAGTCTCACCGGGACTAGTGTGTACGAGCAGTACTTC
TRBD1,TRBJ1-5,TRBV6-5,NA,CASSDRGQGQPQHF,TGTGCCAGCAGCGACAGGGGGCAGGGTCAGCCCCAGCATTTT
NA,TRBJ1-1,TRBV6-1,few,CASSELGGDTEAFF,TGTGCCAGCAGTGAACTGGGGGGGGACACTGAAGCTTTCTTT
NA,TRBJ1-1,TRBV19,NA,CASSMRQQNTEAFF,TGTGCCAGTAGTATGCGACAGCAGAACACTGAAGCTTTCTTT
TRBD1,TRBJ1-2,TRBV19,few,CASKKTGEEGYTF,TGTGCCAGTAAAAAGACAGGGGAGGAAGGCTACACCTTC
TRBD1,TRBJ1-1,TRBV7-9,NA,CASSFEGARGTEAFF,TGTGCCAGCAGTTTTGAGGGGGCGCGCGGGACTGAAGCTTTCTTT
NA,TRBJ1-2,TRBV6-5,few,CASKGIAYGYTF,TGTGCCAGCAAGGGGATCGCCTATGGCTACACCTTC
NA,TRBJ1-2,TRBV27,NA,CASSLSPSSASGYTF,TGTGCCAGCAGTTTAAGCCCTTCTTCTGCTAGCGGCTACACCTTC
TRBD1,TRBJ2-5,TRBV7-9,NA,CASSLRRQGKEETQYF,TGTGCCAGCAGCTTAAGGCGACAGGGCAAAGAAGAGACCCAGTACTTC
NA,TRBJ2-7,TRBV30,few,CARIIHYEQYF,TGTGCCCGTATCATACATTACGAGCAGTACTTC
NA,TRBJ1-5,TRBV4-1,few,CASSQEATYNQPQHF,TGCGCCAGCAGCCAAGAGGCGACATACAATCAGCCCCAGCATTTT
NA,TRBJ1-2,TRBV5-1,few,CASSKGAADNYGYTF,TGCGCCAGCTCTAAAGGGGCCGCGGATAACTATGGCTACACCTTC
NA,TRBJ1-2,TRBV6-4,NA,CASSQGGYTF,TGTGCCAGCAGTCAGGGGGGCTACACCTTC
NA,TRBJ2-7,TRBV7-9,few,CASSFGGLGGEQYF,TGTGCCAGCAGCTTCGGCGGGCTAGGAGGCGAGCAGTACTTC
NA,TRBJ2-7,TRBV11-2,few,CASSSLVRLNSYEQYF,TGTGCCAGCAGCTCCCTCGTCAGGTTAAACTCCTACGAGCAGTACTTC
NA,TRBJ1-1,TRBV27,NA,CASSWGGSEAFF,TGTGCCAGCAGTTGGGGGGGATCCGAAGCTTTCTTT
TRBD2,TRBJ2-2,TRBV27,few,CASSLRGDTGELFF,TGTGCCAGCAGTTTACGGGGGGACACCGGGGAGCTGTTTTTT
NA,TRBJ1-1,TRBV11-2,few,CASSLVGGGNTEAFF,TGTGCCAGCAGCTTAGTGGGAGGGGGAAACACTGAAGCTTTCTTT
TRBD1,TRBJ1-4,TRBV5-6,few,CASSRTGGSTTNEKLFF,TGTGCCAGCAGTCGGACAGGGGGAAGCACGACTAATGAAAAACTGTTTTTT
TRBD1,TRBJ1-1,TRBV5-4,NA,CASSSRQGLIAFF,TGTGCCAGCAGCTCAAGACAGGGTTTAATAGCTTTCTTT
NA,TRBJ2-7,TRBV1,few,CTSSQDRPSHPSEQYF,TGCACCAGCAGCCAAGATCGCCCATCCCATCCTAGCGAGCAGTACTTC
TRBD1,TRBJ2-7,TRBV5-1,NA,CASSDPPGQLGHEQYF,TGCGCCAGCAGCGACCCTCCGGGACAGCTGGGCCACGAGCAGTACTTC
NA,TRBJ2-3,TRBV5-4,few,CASSERNTQYF,TGTGCCAGCAGCGAGAGGAATACGCAGTATTTT
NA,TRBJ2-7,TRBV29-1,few,CSVEDLPSGHREQYF,TGCAGCGTTGAAGATCTCCCCAGTGGGCACAGGGAGCAGTACTTC
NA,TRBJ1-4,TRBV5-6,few,CASSFGYRQNEKLFF,TGTGCCAGCAGCTTTGGGTACAGGCAGAATGAAAAACTGTTTTTT
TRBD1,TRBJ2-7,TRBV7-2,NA,CASSLELQGDAEQYF,TGTGCCAGCAGCTTAGAGTTACAGGGGGATGCCGAGCAGTACTTC
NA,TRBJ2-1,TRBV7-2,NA,CASSSTGDSDYNEQFF,TGTGCCAGCAGCTCCACGGGGGACTCGGATTACAATGAGCAGTTCTTC
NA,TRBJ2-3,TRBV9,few,CASSVEERSVADTQYF,TGTGCCAGCAGCGTAGAGGAGCGGAGCGTTGCAGATACGCAGTATTTT
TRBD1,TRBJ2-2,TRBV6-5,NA,CASSPATGDTGELFF,TGTGCCAGCAGTCCCGCGACAGGGGACACCGGGGAGCTGTTTTTT
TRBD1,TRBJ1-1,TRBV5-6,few,CASTSGGNTEAFF,TGTGCCAGCACCTCAGGGGGTAACACTGAAGCTTTCTTT
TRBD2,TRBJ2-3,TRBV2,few,CASSLLAGGTDTQYF,TGTGCCAGCAGTCTGCTAGCGGGGGGCACAGATACGCAGTATTTT
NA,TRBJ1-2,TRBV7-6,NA,CASSLVAGEGYGYTF,TGTGCCAGCAGCTTAGTCGCGGGCGAGGGCTATGGCTACACCTTC
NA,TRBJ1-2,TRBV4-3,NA,CASSQDPQGSYGYTF,TGCGCCAGCAGCCAAGATCCGCAGGGCTCCTATGGCTACACCTTC
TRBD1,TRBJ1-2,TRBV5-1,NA,CASSPDRVRPYGYTF,TGCGCCAGCAGCCCGGACAGGGTTCGTCCCTATGGCTACACCTTC
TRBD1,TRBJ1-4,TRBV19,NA,CASRDGSGQGNEKLFF,TGTGCCAGTAGGGACGGGTCGGGACAGGGGAATGAAAAACTGTTTTTT
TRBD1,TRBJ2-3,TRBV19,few,CASGFDRADTQYF,TGTGCCAGTGGATTTGACAGGGCAGATACGCAGTATTTT
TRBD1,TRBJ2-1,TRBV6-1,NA,CASSDPDRVSEQFF,TGTGCCAGCAGTGACCCGGACAGGGTTAGTGAGCAGTTCTTC
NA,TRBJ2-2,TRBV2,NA,CASSARVGPPGELFF,TGTGCCAGCAGTGCCCGCGTTGGGCCCCCCGGGGAGCTGTTTTTT
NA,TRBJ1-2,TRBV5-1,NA,CASSSGDRRGYTF,TGCGCCAGCAGCTCCGGAGACAGGAGGGGCTACACCTTC